A selection of T cell receptor beta chains follows, all from one sample in a study of T cells in Graves' hyperthyroidism and ophthalmopathy. TCRdb re-called the multiplex PCR reads through MiXCR, storing one row per CDR3 protein. The data show hundreds of thousands of distinct CDR3 sequences, with 35% to 45% seen just once and 8% to 9% held by the top ten. What was sequenced was blood. The receptors stem from a man younger than 30 with Graves' hyperthyroidism. Both conserved end residues are part of each CDR3. The order of the fields is V gene, D gene, J gene, clone size, CDR3 protein, CDR3 DNA. A D gene is named only where the DNA matches it firmly. Some rows have no size entry. The others give once, few or many, or a class for an expanded clone.

TRBV7-2	.	TRBJ2-3	.	CASSPQAYTQYF	TGTGCCAGCAGCCCACAGGCATATACGCAGTATTTT
TRBV10-3	TRBD1	TRBJ2-7	.	CASSSSTGGYYEQYF	TGTGCCAGCAGTTCATCGACAGGGGGCTACTACGAGCAGTACTTC
TRBV7-9	.	TRBJ2-2	.	CASSPRETGTGELFF	TGCGCCAGCAGCCCGCGGGAGACAGGGACCGGGGAGCTGTTTTTT
TRBV12-3/TRBV12-4	TRBD1	TRBJ1-2	few	CASSPGQAFYGYTF	TGTGCCAGCAGTCCTGGACAGGCTTTCTATGGCTACACCTTC
TRBV25-1	TRBD1	TRBJ1-6	.	CASSPGTGGNSPLHF	TGTGCCAGCTCACCGGGGACAGGGGGTAATTCACCCCTCCACTTT
TRBV3-1	.	TRBJ1-6	few	CASSQAPYSPLHF	TGTGCCAGCAGCCAAGCCCCCTATTCACCCCTCCACTTT
TRBV15	TRBD1	TRBJ2-6	few	CASNRDSISGANVLTF	TGTGCCAGTAACCGGGACAGTATCTCTGGGGCCAACGTCCTGACTTTC
TRBV9	.	TRBJ2-7	many	CASSVGQEDYEQYF	TGTGCCAGCAGCGTAGGACAGGAGGACTACGAGCAGTACTTC
TRBV19	TRBD1	TRBJ1-1	.	CASSPSQTGRNTEAFF	TGTGCCAGTAGTCCATCCCAGACAGGGCGGAACACTGAAGCTTTCTTT
TRBV10-3	.	TRBJ2-7	many	CAISESEFLSYEQYF	TGTGCCATCAGTGAGTCGGAGTTCCTCTCCTACGAGCAGTACTTC
TRBV7-3	.	TRBJ2-7	many	CASSSPETYEQYF	TGTGCCAGCAGCTCACCTGAGACATACGAGCAGTACTTC
TRBV5-4	.	TRBJ1-1	.	CASSAGHKGVGTEAFF	TGTGCCAGCAGCGCCGGTCATAAAGGGGTTGGCACTGAAGCTTTCTTT
TRBV5-1	.	TRBJ1-2	.	CASSLERVGYGYTF	TGCGCCAGCAGCTTGGAGAGGGTTGGATATGGCTACACCTTC
TRBV11-2	.	TRBJ2-7	few	CASSLDHAGGAYEQYF	TGTGCCAGCAGCTTAGATCACGCAGGGGGGGCCTACGAGCAGTACTTC